This T cell receptor beta chain was sequenced during a study of CD8+ T cells in alopecia areata. CDR3 length equals 17 residues. Germline V gene lookup returns CDR1 SQVTM and CDR2 ANQGSEA. V lost 1 base to trimming and J lost 0 bases, with 17 bases between them. As for treatment: oral pan-JAK inhibitor, 5-10 mg twice daily. RNA, once extracted, was reverse transcribed into cDNA for use as the sequencing template. Data came from immunoSEQ multiplex PCR; TCRdb stores just in-frame clones and leaves some out. The top ten hold around 4.3% of the sample, which has around 200,000 clones, around 65% seen once. This clone was seen a handful of times.

The genes are TRBV29-1 and TRBJ2-3, with D hard to call. Specimen: CD4+ T cells sorted from blood, collected at week 4, from a patient treated with tofacitinib. The TCR originated in a human donor with alopecia areata. CDR3 bases: TGCAGCGTTGAAGGCGTTGGAATGACCCACAGCACAGATACGCAGTATTTT. It yields the protein CSVEGVGMTHSTDTQYF.